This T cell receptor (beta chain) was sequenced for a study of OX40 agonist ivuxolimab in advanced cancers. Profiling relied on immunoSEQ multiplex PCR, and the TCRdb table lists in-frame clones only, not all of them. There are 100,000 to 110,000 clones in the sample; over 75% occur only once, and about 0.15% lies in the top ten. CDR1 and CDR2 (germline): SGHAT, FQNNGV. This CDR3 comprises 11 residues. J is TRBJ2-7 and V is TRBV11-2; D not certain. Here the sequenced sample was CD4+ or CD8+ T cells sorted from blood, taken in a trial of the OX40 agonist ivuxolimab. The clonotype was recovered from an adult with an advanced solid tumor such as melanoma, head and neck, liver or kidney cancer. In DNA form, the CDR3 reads TGTGCTTCTCGCGGAACCTACGAGCAGTACTTC. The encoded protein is CASRGTYEQYF.